Shown below are 30 T cell receptor beta chains from a single sample sequenced in a study of blood T cell repertoires in COVID-19. TCRdb's copy holds only in-frame clones and misses some; the assay was immunoSEQ multiplex PCR. The sample holds just over 15,000 clones, 80% to 85% seen once. The sample was peripheral blood. All receptors derive from a human donor in a cohort sampled during active COVID-19.

The gene calls are TRBV20-1 and TRBJ1-5, with 8 positions matching TRBD1. V shed 3 bases, J shed 0 bases, and the junction held 16 bases outside the gene matches. The germline CDR1 and CDR2 sequences are DFQATT and SNEGSKA (reference sequence). CDR3 size: 19 residues. The CDR3 loop is CSASRIRQGPGYSNQPQHF. The CDR3 nucleotides read TGCAGTGCTAGTCGTATCCGACAGGGGCCAGGATATAGCAATCAGCCCCAGCATTTT.

The CDR3 nucleotides read TGTGCCAGCAGCACCGGACAGGGGACCCAGCATTTT. As protein: CASSTGQGTQHF. V usage is TRBV5-4 and J usage is TRBJ1-5; 9 positions match TRBD1. This CDR3 spans 12 amino acids. Germline V lookup: CDR1 SGHNT, CDR2 YYREEE (reference sequence). V lost 4 bases to trimming and J lost 11 bases; unmatched junction nucleotides: 4.

The V call is TRBV7-9, the J call TRBJ2-1; 14 nucleotides align to TRBD2. This CDR3 is 15 amino acids long. Trimming removed 5 bases from V and 5 bases from J; junction bases left unmatched: 2. From germline, CDR1 is SEHNR and CDR2 FQNEAQ (reference sequence). CDR3 nucleotide sequence: TGTGCCAGCAGCGCGGGACTAGCGGGAGACAATGAGCAGTTCTTC. It codes for CASSAGLAGDNEQFF.

This rearrangement joins TRBV11-1 to TRBJ2-3; D unresolved. Trimming took 5 bases from V and 0 from J, leaving 15 bases between them. The CDR3 loop spans 16 amino acids. Germline V gives CDR1 SGHAT, CDR2 FQDESV (reference sequence). Here the CDR3 DNA reads TGTGCCAGCAGCCGCCGCCCAGCGACTAGCACAGATACGCAGTATTTT. The encoded protein is CASSRRPATSTDTQYF. Looking up the rest from reference TRBV11-1 and TRBJ2-3 gives the full variable domain: EAEVAQSPRYKITEKSQAVAFWCDPISGHATLYWYRQILGQGPELLVQFQDESVVDDSQLPKDRFSAERLKGVDSTLKIQPAELGDSAMYLCASSRRPATSTDTQYFGPGTRLTVL.

The genes are TRBV10-3 and TRBJ1-1; 7 nucleotides agree with TRBD1. V lost 0 bases and J lost 3; bases outside the gene matches: 4. Per germline, CDR1 ENHRY and CDR2 SYGVKD. This CDR3 has 15 amino acids. CDR3: CAISESGGVDTEAFF. DNA of the CDR3: TGTGCCATCAGTGAGTCAGGGGGCGTGGACACTGAAGCTTTCTTT.

The V and J genes are TRBV15 and TRBJ1-6; D ambiguous. Germline V lookup: CDR1 LNHNV, CDR2 YYDKDF (reference sequence). The CDR3 extends over 12 amino acids. V was cut by 6 bases and J by 7 bases, with 7 bases left in between. This CDR3 is CATSYMNSPLHF. Written as DNA, the CDR3 is TGTGCCACCAGTTATATGAATTCACCCCTCCACTTT.

The CDR3 is CASSGGGIGTEAFF. The CDR3, as DNA: TGTGCCAGCAGTGGGGGAGGAATTGGCACTGAAGCTTTCTTT. V and J are TRBV2 and TRBJ1-1; D is ambiguous. Trimming removed 4 bases from V and 4 bases from J, with 13 bases in between. The CDR3 spans 14 residues. The V gene's germline CDR1 is SNHLY and CDR2 FYNNEI.

This clone came up a few times. The chain has TRBV11-2 and TRBJ1-2; the D gene is possibly TRBD1 (6 bases). Germline V gene data show CDR1 as SGHAT and CDR2 as FQNNGV. The CDR3 is 13 amino acids. V was pared by 4 bases and J by 4 bases, with 10 bases between. The CDR3 bases are TGTGCCAGCAGCTCTGGACAGAGCTATGGCTACACCTTC. Translated: CASSSGQSYGYTF.

This clone was counted only a few times. V gene TRBV7-9 combines with J gene TRBJ1-3, with D maybe TRBD1 (6 bases). V was pared by 5 bases and J by 0 bases, with 17 bases between. The CDR3 runs to 17 residues. Germline V gene data show CDR1 as SEHNR and CDR2 as FQNEAQ (reference sequence). The CDR3 is CASSEGTHSTSGNTIYF. The CDR3 DNA reads TGTGCCAGCAGCGAGGGGACACACTCGACCTCTGGAAACACCATATATTTT. The complete variable domain, with remaining parts taken from reference TRBV7-9 and TRBJ1-3, reads DTGVSQNPRHKITKRGQNVTFRCDPISEHNRLYWYRQTLGQGPEFLTYFQNEAQLEKSRLLSDRFSAERPKGSFSTLEIQRTEQGDSAMYLCASSEGTHSTSGNTIYFGEGSWLTVV.

A few counts support this clone. The gene calls are TRBV7-2 and TRBJ2-7; unclear D gene. Germline V CDR1 and CDR2: SGHTA, FQGNSA. The CDR3 has 13 residues. V shed 5 bases and J shed 6 bases, with 14 bases lying between them. The DNA for the CDR3 is TGTGCCAGCAGCCCCTCTAGTTTCCGCGAGCAGTACTTC. Translated, it gives CASSPSSFREQYF.

The CDR3 sequence: CASSEAGGFEAFF. Here the CDR3 DNA reads TGTGCCAGCAGTGAAGCGGGGGGGTTTGAAGCTTTCTTT. The chain uses TRBV2 and TRBJ1-1; D might be TRBD1 (5 bases). Germline CDR1 reads SNHLY; CDR2 reads FYNNEI. The CDR3 contains 13 residues. Trimming removed 0 bases at V and 7 bases at J, with 9 bases between. The full variable domain, its missing parts supplied by reference TRBV2 and TRBJ1-1, is EPEVTQTPSHQVTQMGQEVILRCVPISNHLYFYWYRQILGQKVEFLVSFYNNEISEKSEIFDDQFSVERPDGSNFTLKIRSTKLEDSAMYFCASSEAGGFEAFFGQGTRLTVV.

This chain joins TRBV4-3 and TRBJ2-3; 8 positions match TRBD1. This CDR3 spans 16 amino acids. J was trimmed by 3 bases and V by 4 bases; bases with no gene match: 9. Germline loops: CDR1 LGHNA, CDR2 YSLEER. CDR3: CASSLLTGVGTDTQYF. DNA for the CDR3: TGCGCCAGCAGCCTACTGACAGGGGTTGGAACAGATACGCAGTATTTT.

The rearrangement links TRBV4-2 to TRBJ2-7, with 9 nucleotides matching TRBD1. The CDR3 runs 14 residues. The junction had 6 bases not matched to a gene; V was cut back by 5 bases and J by 4 bases. Germline V gene data show CDR1 as LGHNA and CDR2 as YNFKEQ. In DNA form, the CDR3 reads TGTGCCAGCAGCTCCGACAGGGGGGTGTACGAGCAGTACTTC. Amino acid sequence: CASSSDRGVYEQYF.

V usage is TRBV29-1 and J usage is TRBJ1-1; 11 nucleotides agree with TRBD1. V gave up 4 bases and J gave up 4 bases; unmatched junction bases: 2. The CDR3 length is 13 residues. The germline V gene encodes CDR1 SQVTM and CDR2 ANQGSEA. This chain's CDR3 is CSVGDRGVTEAFF. The CDR3 nucleotides are TGCAGCGTTGGGGACAGGGGGGTCACTGAAGCTTTCTTT.

The DNA for the CDR3 is TGTGCCAGCAGTCCCGGGACAGGGAGATGGGCTGAAAAACTGTTTTTT. Translated, it gives CASSPGTGRWAEKLFF. The chain couples TRBV27 to TRBJ1-4, with 9 bases matching TRBD1. There are 16 residues in the CDR3. CDR1 and CDR2 (germline): MNHEY, SMNVEV (reference sequence). Trimming took 5 bases from V and 7 from J; bases not matched to a gene: 11.

This sequence joins TRBV7-2 and TRBJ2-5; D is perhaps TRBD1 (5 bases). Deletions cut 1 base from V and 6 bases from J, with 15 bases between. This CDR3 comprises 15 residues. Per germline, CDR1 SGHTA and CDR2 FQGNSA. CDR3 sequence: CASSLGRAAQQTQYF. The CDR3 nucleotides are TGTGCCAGCAGCTTAGGCAGGGCGGCTCAACAGACCCAGTACTTC. The whole variable domain, filled in from reference TRBV7-2 and TRBJ2-5, reads GAGVSQSPSNKVTEKGKDVELRCDPISGHTALYWYRQSLGQGLEFLIYFQGNSAPDKSGLPSDRFSAERTGGSVSTLTIQRTQQEDSAVYLCASSLGRAAQQTQYFGPGTRLLVL.

The chain has TRBV12-3 or TRBV12-4 and TRBJ1-5; D is undetermined. This CDR3 is 13 amino acids long. V was trimmed by 1 base and J by 6 bases, leaving 7 bases between them. CDR3 region: CASSLDPFQPQHF. CDR3 coding DNA: TGTGCCAGCAGTTTAGATCCCTTTCAGCCCCAGCATTTT.

Only one count was recorded for this clone. The chain couples TRBV11-3 to TRBJ2-1; the match to TRBD2 covers 10 bases. The V gene end was trimmed by 4 bases and the J gene end by 7 bases; junction bases not matched to a gene: 10. This CDR3 has 16 amino acids. CDR1 SGHNT and CDR2 YENEEA come from the germline V gene. CDR3 bases: TGTGCCAGCAGCTACACCCTAGCGGGAGAGGATAATGAGCAGTTCTTC. The encoded protein is CASSYTLAGEDNEQFF.

The chain recombines TRBV5-1 with TRBJ2-1; D may be TRBD1 (6 bases). The CDR3 contains 13 residues. The germline V gene encodes CDR1 SGHRS and CDR2 YFSETQ. Trimming cost V 4 bases and J 8 bases, with 13 bases left between them. The CDR3 here is CASSRTVGDEQFF. CDR3 coding DNA: TGCGCCAGCAGCCGGACAGTCGGGGATGAGCAGTTCTTC.

This clone has only a few counts. The chain combines TRBV28 with TRBJ2-1; the D is unclear. The V end was cut by 6 bases, the J end by 9 bases, with 15 bases between. Germline CDR1 and CDR2: MDHEN and SYDVKM. The CDR3 consists of 13 residues. This chain's CDR3 is CASSTAVSAEQFF. CDR3 DNA: TGTGCCAGCAGCACGGCGGTAAGCGCTGAGCAGTTCTTC.

This clone is classed as large (0.1 to 1%). This rearrangement joins TRBV5-6 to TRBJ2-7, with 9 bases matching TRBD2. The V gene end was trimmed by 4 bases and the J gene end by 6 bases; junction bases not matched to a gene: 5. CDR1 is SGHDT, CDR2 YYEEEE, per germline. The CDR3 totals 13 residues. The CDR3, as DNA: TGTGCCAGCAGCGGCGGGACTAGCTCCGAGCAGTACTTC. This encodes CASSGGTSSEQYF. The entire variable domain, with the rest obtained from reference TRBV5-6 and TRBJ2-7, is as follows: DAGVTQSPTHLIKTRGQQVTLRCSPKSGHDTVSWYQQALGQGPQFIFQYYEEEERQRGNFPDRFSGHQFPNYSSELNVNALLLGDSALYLCASSGGTSSEQYFGPGTRLTVT.

The V and J genes are TRBV19 and TRBJ2-3; 12 bases map to TRBD2. This CDR3 has 17 residues. CDR1 and CDR2 from the germline V gene are LNHDA and SQIVND (reference sequence). V shed 5 bases and J 3 bases; nucleotides not matched to a gene: 9. CDR3 sequence reads: CASSARLAGDPTDTQYF. CDR3 in DNA: TGTGCCAGTAGTGCCAGACTAGCGGGGGACCCAACAGATACGCAGTATTTT.

The CDR3 DNA is TGTGCCAGCAGTGAAGGCTGGGGCGGGACAGGGGGTCGTTCACCCCTCCACTTT. It translates to CASSEGWGGTGGRSPLHF. The chain uses TRBV6-1 and TRBJ1-6; 11 bases are shared with TRBD1. CDR1 and CDR2 from the germline V gene are MNHNS and SASEGT. The junction had 11 bases not matched to a gene; V was cut back by 1 base and J by 9 bases. This CDR3 comprises 18 residues.

The J gene is TRBJ2-7, the V gene TRBV11-1; no reliable D call. CDR1 is SGHAT and CDR2 is FQDESV in the germline V gene (reference sequence). Trimming took 4 bases from V and 2 from J, leaving 6 bases between them. The length of the CDR3 is 12 residues. CDR3 loop: CASSSSPYEQYF. The DNA for the CDR3 is TGTGCCAGCAGCTCCTCCCCCTACGAGCAGTACTTC. Looking up the rest from reference TRBV11-1 and TRBJ2-7 gives the full variable domain: EAEVAQSPRYKITEKSQAVAFWCDPISGHATLYWYRQILGQGPELLVQFQDESVVDDSQLPKDRFSAERLKGVDSTLKIQPAELGDSAMYLCASSSSPYEQYFGPGTRLTVT.

V gene TRBV5-3 combines with J gene TRBJ1-2, with 7 bases matching TRBD1. TRBV5-3 is an open reading frame, and its role is uncertain. V lost 8 bases to trimming and J lost 3 bases; unmatched junction nucleotides: 10. The CDR3 has 14 amino acids. CDR3 sequence (DNA): TGTGCCAGGGTGGGAACAGGGGAACACTATGGCTACACCTTC. It yields the protein CARVGTGEHYGYTF.

V gene TRBV7-2 combines with J gene TRBJ2-5, with D possibly matching TRBD2 (5 bases). The ends were cut back, 2 bases at V and 5 bases at J, with 9 bases in the middle. There are 13 residues in the CDR3. Looked up from germline, CDR1 is SGHTA and CDR2 is FQGNSA. This CDR3 is CASSLTLAETQYF. In DNA, the CDR3 is TGTGCCAGCAGCTTAACGCTAGCCGAGACCCAGTACTTC.

Judged by abundance, this clone is medium-sized. For the CDR3, the DNA is TGTGCCAGCAGCCGATCGGGACAGGGGGCAGATACGCAGTATTTT. Protein sequence: CASSRSGQGADTQYF. This rearrangement joins TRBV7-3 to TRBJ2-3, with TRBD1 matching over 11 bases. Germline trimming cut 5 bases from V and 4 bases from J; bases unmatched to any gene: 5. The CDR3 is 15 amino acids. Germline V gene lookup returns CDR1 SGHTA and CDR2 FQGTGA.

The chain is built from TRBV7-8 and TRBJ2-1, with unresolved D. V lost 5 bases and J 12 bases, leaving 14 bases between the germline ends. CDR1 is SGHVS and CDR2 is FQNEAQ in the germline V gene. CDR3 length: 12 amino acids. The CDR3 here is CASSPTSKVQFF. In nucleotides, the CDR3 is TGTGCCAGCAGCCCCACTTCGAAAGTGCAGTTCTTC.

The rearrangement links TRBV3-1 (or the pseudogene TRBV3-2) to TRBJ1-2, with a tentative D call TRBD1 (6 bases). V lost 3 bases to trimming and J lost 3 bases, with 14 bases between them. CDR1 and CDR2 from the germline V gene are LGHDT and YNNKEL (reference sequence). There are 15 residues in the CDR3. The CDR3 loop reads CASSHPSKGDYGYTF. The CDR3 DNA is TGTGCCAGCAGCCACCCCTCCAAGGGGGACTATGGCTACACCTTC.

This clone was seen only once. This sequence joins TRBV7-9 and TRBJ2-1; 10 bases are shared with TRBD2. This CDR3 contains 16 residues. Unmatched junction bases numbered 13, after V lost 5 bases and J lost 9 bases. Germline V gene lookup returns CDR1 SEHNR and CDR2 FQNEAQ (reference sequence). The CDR3, as DNA: TGTGCCAGCAGCAAGAGCGGGAGGGCCGTAAAAGGTGAGCAGTTCTTC. It codes for CASSKSGRAVKGEQFF.